The T cell receptor beta chain described here comes from a study of cytomegalovirus exposure and HLA in healthy donors. Turning to this clone: Its antigen remains unknown.

Primers included in the PCR were 60 Vbeta and 13 Jbeta primers. TCRdb's copy holds only in-frame clones and misses some; the assay was immunoSEQ multiplex PCR. The sample includes approximately 110,000 clones, roughly two thirds of them seen just once. General study points: A reported reduction in N-insertions relative to the roughly 710-donor mean was seen in an Asian-associated ancestry cluster in a later analysis. Confirmation in vitro established that a few CMV-associated chains were specific for CMV antigens. A later analysis found that most CMV-associated TCR beta chains appeared HLA-restricted.

This CDR3 region has 16 residues. CDR1 is SNHLY, CDR2 FYNNEI, per germline. V gave up 1 base and J gave up 2 bases; unmatched junction bases: 2. The sequenced material came from PBMCs. The chain recombines TRBV2 with TRBJ2-6, with 7 nucleotides matching TRBD2. The TCR sequence derives from a man aged 25 to 45 in good health and CMV-seronegative. CDR3 coding DNA: TGTGCCAGCAGTGAAGGGGGGAGGGCTGGGGCCAACGTCCTGACTTTC. Residues: CASSEGGRAGANVLTF.